The rows below give T cell receptor beta chains drawn from one sample of a study of blood T cell repertoires in COVID-19. Here immunoSEQ multiplex PCR was the method, and the copy in TCRdb shows in-frame clones only, minus some. The table records approximately 160,000 clones, about 90% of them present only once. Sample: PBMCs or T cells enriched from blood (not recorded which). These receptors were taken from a woman in her forties or fifties who had recovered from COVID-19. Each CDR3 is given with its conserved first and last residue. The order of the fields is D gene, J gene, clone size, V gene, CDR3 DNA, CDR3 protein. A D gene is named only where the DNA matches it firmly. Size values are once, few and many counts, or a class for expanded clones, and some rows have none.

>TRBD1|TRBJ1-1|.|TRBV2
TGTGCCAGCAGAACCGGGACAGGGGGCGGGAACACTGAAGCTTTCTTT
CASRTGTGGGNTEAFF
>TRBD1|TRBJ2-7|.|TRBV19
TGTGCCAGTAGTATCGCCGGGACAGCTTCCTACGAGCAGTACTTC
CASSIAGTASYEQYF
>TRBD1|TRBJ1-2|.|TRBV5-4
TGTGCCAGCAGCCCAGGGGGGTTTCCCCTCTATGGCTACACCTTC
CASSPGGFPLYGYTF
>.|TRBJ1-1|.|TRBV19
TGTGCCAGTAAGCAGGGGATGAACACTGAAGCTTTCTTT
CASKQGMNTEAFF
>.|TRBJ2-2|once|TRBV10-1
TGCGCCAGCAGTAACATCGCCCACAACACCGGGGAGCTGTTTTTT
CASSNIAHNTGELFF
>TRBD1|TRBJ2-7|.|TRBV30
TGTGCCTGGAAGGGGAAAGGGACAGGGTATGTCGAGCAGTACTTC
CAWKGKGTGYVEQYF
>TRBD1|TRBJ1-3|few|TRBV19
TGTGCCAGTAGTATCATCGACAGGGGAAATGGAAACACCATATATTTT
CASSIIDRGNGNTIYF
>.|TRBJ2-7|.|TRBV5-8
TGTGCCAGCAGCGAGAACAGGGACGACGAGCAGTACTTC
CASSENRDDEQYF
>TRBD2|TRBJ2-3|.|TRBV5-1
TGCGCCAGCAGTGCGCCTAGCGGGCTATTAAGTGATACGCAGTATTTT
CASSAPSGLLSDTQYF
>.|TRBJ2-1|once|TRBV19
TGTGCCAGTAGTATTCAGCAAACTAGCTTCAATGAGCAGTTCTTC
CASSIQQTSFNEQFF
>.|TRBJ2-3|.|TRBV5-1
TGCGCCAGCAGCTTGATGAGCGGAGGCACAGATACGCAGTATTTT
CASSLMSGGTDTQYF
>.|TRBJ2-3|.|TRBV19
TGTGCCAGTAGTATCCTCCCTAATACGCAGTATTTT
CASSILPNTQYF
>TRBD1|TRBJ1-5|.|TRBV19
TGTGCCAGTAGTTCCGGGACAGGGGGCTTCGGTCAGCCCCAGCATTTT
CASSSGTGGFGQPQHF
>TRBD2|TRBJ2-1|.|TRBV7-9
TGTGCCAGCAGCGAGAGCGGGAGCTCCTACAATGAGCAGTTCTTC
CASSESGSSYNEQFF
>TRBD1|TRBJ2-2|.|TRBV4-2
TGTGCCAGCGGCGGGACAGGGGCCACCGGGGAGCTGTTTTTT
CASGGTGATGELFF
>.|TRBJ2-7|.|TRBV19
TGTGCCAGAGCAACCAGGGGCTCCTACGAGCAGTACTTC
CARATRGSYEQYF
>TRBD2|TRBJ2-3|.|TRBV5-1
TGCGCCAGCAGCTTTTTAGCGGGAGTCCCAGATACGCAGTATTTT
CASSFLAGVPDTQYF
>.|TRBJ1-2|few|TRBV11-3
TGTGCCAGCAGCTCAACTCGGACACCTGGACCCTATGGCTACACCTTC
CASSSTRTPGPYGYTF
>TRBD1|TRBJ1-2|.|TRBV11-2
TGTGCCAGCAGCTTAGCCCTTAAGGGACAGAGGACTAACTATGGCTACACCTTC
CASSLALKGQRTNYGYTF
>TRBD2|TRBJ2-1|.|TRBV14
TGTGCCAGCAGCCGAGCGGGGGGCGTTGCCCGATTGCAGTTCTTC
CASSRAGGVARLQFF
>TRBD2|TRBJ2-2|.|TRBV15
TGTGCCACCAGCAGCCCTTATGGGGTTAGCGGGAGTACCGGGGAGCTGTTTTTT
CATSSPYGVSGSTGELFF
>TRBD2|TRBJ2-1|.|TRBV30
TGTGCCTGGAGTGTGCTACTAGCGGGAGCGGGGAGTGAGCAGTTCTTC
CAWSVLLAGAGSEQFF